A selection of T cell receptor beta chains follows, all from one sample in a study of STAT5B mutations in CD4+ large granular lymphocyte leukemia. The protocol was immunoSEQ multiplex PCR, while the TCRdb copy is restricted to in-frame clones and leaves out a portion. Counted here are tens of thousands of clones, just under 75% occurring once; the ten biggest clones make up more than 0.85%. The sample taken for sequencing was CD4+ T cells from blood buffy coats. Source of these receptors: a human donor in good health. Each CDR3 is given with its conserved first and last residue. A D gene is named only where the DNA matches it firmly. Some rows mark clone size as missing; the rest say once, few, many or name a class of expanded clone.

TRBV7-2	TRBJ2-4	.	TRBD2	CASSIQAGGPDNIQYF	TGTGCCAGCAGCATCCAAGCGGGGGGGCCTGACAACATTCAGTACTTC
TRBV11-2	TRBJ1-2	.	TRBD1	CASRLGVTGDTSDNYGYTF	TGTGCCAGCAGATTAGGGGTGACAGGGGACACCAGCGATAACTATGGCTACACCTTC
TRBV30	TRBJ2-5	.	.	CAWSVERETQYF	TGTGCCTGGAGTGTGGAACGGGAGACCCAGTACTTC
TRBV6-5	TRBJ1-2	.	TRBD1	CASRNGQDGYGYTF	TGTGCCAGCAGAAATGGACAGGATGGCTATGGCTACACCTTC
TRBV4-2	TRBJ1-2	once	.	CASNRETGAYGYTF	TGTGCCAGCAACCGAGAAACAGGTGCCTATGGCTACACCTTC
TRBV5-6	TRBJ1-2	few	.	CASSVPWGGYGYTF	TGTGCCAGCAGCGTGCCGTGGGGGGGCTATGGCTACACCTTC
TRBV7-9	TRBJ2-5	.	TRBD2	CASSPLGTSQETQYF	TGTGCCAGCAGCCCGCTAGGGACTAGCCAAGAGACCCAGTACTTC
TRBV10-3	TRBJ1-1	.	.	CAIGMNTEAFF	TGTGCCATCGGGATGAACACTGAAGCTTTCTTT
TRBV18	TRBJ1-5	.	TRBD1	CASSPTGTGGNQPQHF	TGTGCCAGCTCACCGACCGGGACAGGCGGCAATCAGCCCCAGCATTTT
TRBV7-2	TRBJ1-1	.	.	CASSFSGLNTEAFF	TGTGCCAGCAGCTTTTCAGGGTTGAACACTGAAGCTTTCTTT
TRBV5-5	TRBJ1-5	.	.	CASSLRQDGNQPQHF	TGTGCCAGCAGCTTGAGGCAGGACGGGAATCAGCCCCAGCATTTT
TRBV29-1	TRBJ2-5	.	TRBD1	CSAGTAQETQYF	TGCAGCGCCGGGACAGCCCAAGAGACCCAGTACTTC
TRBV30	TRBJ2-3	.	.	CAWGEGVRLWGPSDVTDTQYF	TGTGCCTGGGGCGAAGGGGTTAGACTATGGGGCCCGAGTGACGTGACAGATACGCAGTATTTT
TRBV18	TRBJ2-7	.	.	CASSRGEAYEQYF	TGTGCCAGCTCACGGGGGGAGGCCTACGAGCAGTACTTC
TRBV18	TRBJ1-1	once	.	CASSLGGNTEAFF	TGTGCCAGCTCACTAGGGGGTAACACTGAAGCTTTCTTT
TRBV18	TRBJ2-2	.	TRBD2	CASSQGLAGVKSGELFF	TGTGCCAGCTCACAGGGACTAGCGGGAGTTAAGTCCGGGGAGCTGTTTTTT
TRBV5-4	TRBJ1-3	once	.	CASSFYAGTGNTIYF	TGTGCCAGCAGCTTCTACGCTGGCACTGGAAACACCATATATTTT
TRBV5-1	TRBJ1-2	.	.	CASSGGSSLIKGYTF	TGCGCCAGCAGCGGGGGGTCCTCCTTAATCAAGGGCTACACCTTC
TRBV19	TRBJ2-1	.	.	CASSLQTGNEQFF	TGTGCCAGTAGTCTACAAACAGGGAATGAGCAGTTCTTC